The 12 T cell receptor beta chains below all came from one sample that was sequenced in a study of T cell changes during pregnancy in multiple sclerosis. Libraries were prepared by immunoSEQ multiplex PCR; TCRdb keeps only in-frame clonotypes and omits some of them. The sample records around 66,000 clones, roughly nine tenths being singletons. The sequenced sample was peripheral blood, obtained in the first trimester of pregnancy. These TCRs come from a female donor in good health, enrolled as a control in a pregnancy study.

This chain connects TRBV19 to TRBJ1-2; 8 nucleotides match TRBD1. This CDR3 region has 13 residues. Germline CDR1 is LNHDA and CDR2 is SQIVND (reference sequence). The trim removed 8 bases at V and 2 bases at J, leaving 4 bases unmatched. For the CDR3, the DNA is TGTGCCAGTTCGGACAGGGCCAACTATGGCTACACCTTC. This codes for CASSDRANYGYTF.

This clone came up a few times. CDR3 in amino acids: CAWKVGLAGYTF. The CDR3 DNA reads as TGTGCCTGGAAAGTCGGTCTTGCTGGCTACACCTTC. The chain is built from TRBV30 and TRBJ1-2, with D hard to call. Germline values: CDR1 GTSNPN, CDR2 SVGIG (reference sequence). Trimming pared 4 bases from V and 7 bases from J, leaving 13 bases between. The CDR3 totals 12 residues. Full variable domain (rest looked up from reference TRBV30 and TRBJ1-2): SQTIHQWPATLVQPVGSPLSLECTVEGTSNPNLYWYRQAAGRGLQLLFYSVGIGQISSEVPQNLSASRPQDRQFILSSKKLLLSDSGFYLCAWKVGLAGYTFGSGTRLTVV.

The chain links TRBV6-6 to TRBJ2-7, with D possibly TRBD1 on 6 matching bases. Germline lookup yields CDR1 MNHNY and CDR2 SVGAGI (reference sequence). CDR3 size: 13 residues. The ends were cut back, 6 bases at V and 5 bases at J, with 14 bases in the middle. CDR3 coding DNA: TGTGCCAGCAGCCGACCGGGACAACACGAGCAGTACTTC. This encodes CASSRPGQHEQYF.

The V and J genes are TRBV5-6 and TRBJ2-5; no reliable D call. The DNA matches TRBJ2-7 better at its end, which makes the J call doubtful. The germline V gene has CDR1 SGHDT and CDR2 YYEEEE. CDR3 length equals 11 residues. The CDR3 spells CASSSYYEQYF. The DNA for the CDR3 is TGTGCCAGCAGCTCTTACTACGAGCAGTACTTC.

The chain employs TRBV27 and TRBJ2-1; TRBD2 matches 12 bases. V was clipped by 5 bases and J by 7 bases; unmatched bases: 6. The length of the CDR3 is 15 residues. CDR1 and CDR2 from the germline V gene are MNHEY and SMNVEV (reference sequence). CDR3 residues: CASSPNLAGGNEQFF. DNA of the CDR3: TGTGCCAGCAGTCCAAACCTAGCGGGAGGGAATGAGCAGTTCTTC.

The gene calls are TRBV11-2 and TRBJ1-3, with 7 bases fitting TRBD1. This CDR3 is built from 16 residues. Per the germline V gene, CDR1 is SGHAT and CDR2 is FQNNGV. V shed 4 bases, J shed 2 bases, and the junction held 8 bases outside the gene matches. CDR3 protein: CASSSQTGPAGNTIYF. CDR3 DNA: TGTGCCAGCAGCTCCCAGACAGGGCCGGCTGGAAACACCATATATTTT.

V and J are TRBV27 and TRBJ1-2, with D perhaps matching TRBD1 (6 bases). The germline gives CDR1 MNHEY, CDR2 SMNVEV (reference sequence). This CDR3 has 15 amino acids. Trimming removed 5 bases from V and 2 bases from J, with 15 bases in between. The CDR3 sequence is CASSPQPDRNYGYTF. The CDR3 DNA reads as TGTGCCAGCAGTCCACAACCCGACAGGAACTATGGCTACACCTTC.

The chain couples TRBV29-1 to TRBJ1-1; no firm D call. Germline CDR1 reads SQVTM; CDR2 reads ANQGSEA. The CDR3 is 11 amino acids. Trimming left V 4 bases short and J 10 bases short, with 13 bases between. DNA of the CDR3: TGCAGCGTTGTACAGATTAGTGGAGCTTTCTTT. Residues: CSVVQISGAFF.

The V and J genes are TRBV15 and TRBJ2-7; the D gene is possibly TRBD1 (7 bases). The germline V and J ends were trimmed by 5 bases and 2 bases, with 10 bases remaining between them. The CDR3 has 13 residues. The germline V gene encodes CDR1 LNHNV and CDR2 YYDKDF (reference sequence). The DNA of the CDR3 is TGTGCCACCAGCCAGGGGGGAGCCTACGAGCAGTACTTC. This translates into CATSQGGAYEQYF. Using reference TRBV15 and TRBJ2-7 for the parts outside the CDR3, the full variable domain is DAMVIQNPRYQVTQFGKPVTLSCSQTLNHNVMYWYQQKSSQAPKLLFHYYDKDFNNEADTPDNFQSRRPNTSFCFLDIRSPGLGDTAMYLCATSQGGAYEQYFGPGTRLTVT.

This clone was detected once. The genes are TRBV18 and TRBJ2-2; tentatively, D is TRBD2 (5 bases). CDR1 and CDR2 (germline): KGHSH, LQKENI. The CDR3 extends over 14 amino acids. The V end lost 4 bases, the J end lost 1 base, and 7 bases lay between the germline ends. This chain's CDR3 is CASSQDWNTGELFF. CDR3 sequence (DNA): TGTGCCAGCTCACAGGACTGGAACACCGGGGAGCTGTTTTTT.

The V gene is TRBV2, the J gene TRBJ2-1; 11 bases map to TRBD2. This CDR3 spans 13 amino acids. J gave up 9 bases and V 7 bases, and 5 bases lay outside the gene matches. Germline V lookup: CDR1 SNHLY, CDR2 FYNNEI. The CDR3 loop reads CASNPSGGSEQFF. CDR3 in DNA: TGTGCCAGCAACCCTAGCGGGGGGTCTGAGCAGTTCTTC.

This chain links TRBV4-2 with TRBJ2-7; TRBD2 aligns across 9 bases. After removal of 0 bases from V and 1 base from J, the junction contained 10 bases not matched to a gene. Germline lookup yields CDR1 LGHNA and CDR2 YNFKEQ. The length of the CDR3 is 18 residues. CDR3 sequence (DNA): TGTGCCAGCAGCCAAGAACGTCCTGGACTAGCGTTATCCTACGAGCAGTACTTC. Translated: CASSQERPGLALSYEQYF.